A selection of T cell receptor beta chains follows, all from one sample in a study of identical twins. Each CDR3 protein is one row after TCRdb ran MiXCR on the 5' RACE reads. The table has about 790,000 distinct CDR3 sequences, 15% to 20% seen once; the top ten hold 13%. The same sample was also used in a study of T cells expressing NK-cell markers.

The sample was PBMCs. Every receptor here comes from a woman aged 18-29 years in good health. The CDR3 runs from the conserved cysteine through the conserved F or W. The D gene is left open where the match is weak. Where a row states a size, it is once, few, many or the class of an expanded clone; other rows omit it.

TRBV6-2/TRBV6-3	NA	TRBD1	TRBJ2-2	CASSWDRVNTGELFF	TGTGCCAGCAGTTGGGACAGGGTCAACACCGGGGAGCTGTTTTTT
TRBV27	once	TRBD2	TRBJ2-7	CASINPSGGRYEQYF	TGTGCCAGCATCAACCCCTCGGGAGGGAGATACGAGCAGTACTTC
TRBV7-9	NA	NA	TRBJ1-1	CASSFQGRSTEAFF	TGTGCCAGCAGCTTTCAGGGGAGGAGCACTGAAGCTTTCTTT
TRBV7-9	NA	NA	TRBJ2-7	CASSLNPLANSYEQYF	TGTGCCAGCAGCTTAAACCCACTAGCTAACTCCTACGAGCAGTACTTC
TRBV6-2/TRBV6-3	NA	TRBD2	TRBJ2-7	CASSYLAGGHEQYF	TGTGCCAGCAGTTACCTAGCGGGAGGACACGAGCAGTACTTC
TRBV20-1	few	NA	TRBJ2-7	CSARLRESHEQYF	TGCAGTGCTAGGCTAAGGGAGTCACACGAGCAGTACTTC
TRBV12-3/TRBV12-4	NA	TRBD2	TRBJ2-2	CAISFRARLAGYTGELFF	TGTGCCATCAGTTTTCGGGCTCGGCTAGCGGGCTACACCGGGGAGCTGTTTTTT
TRBV18	many	TRBD1	TRBJ2-7	CASSPRQGVYEQYF	TGTGCCAGCTCACCGAGACAGGGGGTTTACGAGCAGTACTTC
TRBV12-3/TRBV12-4	many	NA	TRBJ1-1	CASKLGGLGTEAFF	TGTGCCAGCAAACTGGGGGGCCTAGGGACTGAAGCTTTCTTT
TRBV27	NA	TRBD2	TRBJ2-3	CASSPWSGRWSDTQYF	TGTGCCAGCAGCCCATGGAGCGGGAGATGGTCAGATACGCAGTATTTT
TRBV5-1	once	NA	TRBJ2-1	CASSLISIKNEQFF	TGCGCCAGCAGCTTGATCAGTATAAAGAATGAGCAGTTCTTC
TRBV9	NA	TRBD2	TRBJ2-1	CASSRLGTIYNEQFF	TGTGCCAGCAGCCGCCTTGGGACTATCTACAATGAGCAGTTCTTC
TRBV6-5	few	NA	TRBJ2-7	CASSYSTGRSYEQYF	TGTGCCAGCAGTTACTCCACAGGGCGCTCCTACGAGCAGTACTTC
TRBV6-2/TRBV6-3	once	NA	TRBJ2-2	CASSRALTNTGELFF	TGTGCCAGCAGTCGCGCGCTGACAAACACCGGGGAGCTGTTTTTT
TRBV7-2	few	TRBD1	TRBJ1-1	CASSLATGVNTEAFF	TGTGCCAGCAGCTTAGCGACAGGGGTGAACACTGAAGCTTTCTTT
TRBV10-2	NA	TRBD2	TRBJ2-3	CASSGAGGPSDTQYF	TGCGCCAGCAGTGGAGCGGGGGGGCCCTCAGATACGCAGTATTTT
TRBV14	few	TRBD2	TRBJ2-7	CASSRAAGGAEQYF	TGTGCCAGCAGCCGGGCAGCGGGGGGTGCCGAGCAGTACTTC
TRBV20-1	NA	TRBD2	TRBJ2-3	CSASGTSGGAPDTQYF	TGCAGTGCTTCCGGGACTAGCGGGGGGGCCCCAGATACGCAGTATTTT
TRBV6-6	few	NA	TRBJ1-1	CASPPRVDTEAFF	TGTGCCAGCCCTCCCAGGGTTGACACTGAAGCTTTCTTT
TRBV6-5	NA	NA	TRBJ1-1	CASSYSPQSEAFF	TGTGCCAGCAGTTACTCCCCACAGAGTGAAGCTTTCTTT
TRBV12-2	NA	NA	TRBJ2-7	CASRLAQARAKQYF	TGTGCAAGTCGCTTAGCTCAGGCACGAGCTAAGCAGTACTTC
TRBV5-1	few	TRBD1	TRBJ2-1	CASSLEGQVYNEQFF	TGCGCCAGCAGCTTGGAGGGACAGGTCTACAATGAGCAGTTCTTC
TRBV9	few	TRBD2	TRBJ2-1	CASSVDSGRAIQFF	TGTGCCAGCAGCGTAGATAGCGGGAGAGCGATCCAGTTCTTC
TRBV7-2	NA	NA	TRBJ2-2	CASSLWTANTGELFF	TGTGCCAGCAGCTTGTGGACAGCGAACACCGGGGAGCTGTTTTTT
TRBV20-1	many	NA	TRBJ2-5	CSAQTTPRTQYF	TGCAGTGCTCAGACCACACCACGTACCCAGTACTTC
TRBV5-6	few	NA	TRBJ2-1	CASSRCEQFF	TGTGCCAGCAGCAGGTGCGAGCAGTTCTTC
TRBV27	NA	NA	TRBJ2-1	CASSITSFADEQFF	TGTGCCAGCAGTATAACTAGTTTCGCCGATGAGCAGTTCTTC
TRBV12-3/TRBV12-4	few	NA	TRBJ1-1	CASNVAGAGAFF	TGTGCCAGCAACGTCGCAGGGGCGGGTGCTTTCTTT
TRBV20-1	once	TRBD1	TRBJ2-4	CSANRGRNIQYF	TGCAGTGCTAACAGGGGCAGGAACATTCAGTACTTC
TRBV6-2/TRBV6-3	NA	NA	TRBJ2-5	CASSYPPQGETQYF	TGTGCCAGCAGTTACCCTCCCCAAGGAGAGACCCAGTACTTC
TRBV11-2	NA	NA	TRBJ1-2	CASSFTRMSGGYTF	TGTGCCAGCAGCTTCACAAGGATGTCCGGGGGCTACACCTTC
TRBV7-2	NA	NA	TRBJ2-3	CASSLGGLSSTDTQYF	TGTGCCAGCAGCTTAGGCGGGCTGTCTAGCACAGATACGCAGTATTTT
TRBV3-1	NA	NA	TRBJ1-5	CASSQSSRQPQHF	TGTGCCAGCAGCCAGAGCTCTAGGCAGCCCCAGCATTTT
TRBV20-1	few	TRBD2	TRBJ2-3	CSAPTGGSGRAQYF	TGCAGTGCGCCCACGGGGGGCTCCGGGAGGGCGCAGTATTTT
TRBV7-6	NA	TRBD2	TRBJ2-3	CASSFGLAGGASTDTQYF	TGTGCCAGCAGCTTTGGACTAGCGGGAGGAGCTAGCACAGATACGCAGTATTTT
TRBV9	few	TRBD2	TRBJ2-1	CASSAYLAGGADEQFF	TGTGCCAGCAGCGCCTATCTAGCGGGAGGGGCCGATGAGCAGTTCTTC
TRBV12-3/TRBV12-4	many	TRBD2	TRBJ2-1	CASSLASGGGEQFF	TGTGCCAGCAGTTTGGCTAGCGGGGGCGGTGAGCAGTTCTTC
TRBV20-1	few	TRBD1	TRBJ2-7	CSAGGRVHEQYF	TGCAGTGCAGGGGGCAGGGTCCACGAGCAGTACTTC
TRBV20-1	few	NA	TRBJ2-7	CSARDETYEQYF	TGCAGTGCTAGGGACGAAACCTACGAGCAGTACTTC
TRBV12-3/TRBV12-4	few	NA	TRBJ1-2	CASSFMGDGYTF	TGTGCCAGCAGTTTCATGGGGGATGGCTACACCTTC
TRBV12-3/TRBV12-4	few	NA	TRBJ1-5	CASSFTLYQPQHF	TGTGCCAGCAGTTTTACCCTTTATCAGCCCCAGCATTTT
TRBV11-2	NA	NA	TRBJ2-7	CASSKGDTYEQYF	TGTGCCAGCAGTAAAGGGGACACCTACGAGCAGTACTTC
TRBV7-2	NA	NA	TRBJ1-4	CASSFTRLNEKLFF	TGTGCCAGCAGCTTTACACGGCTAAATGAAAAACTGTTTTTT
TRBV5-1	few	NA	TRBJ2-2	CASSLIEQPNTGELFF	TGCGCCAGCAGCTTGATCGAACAGCCGAACACCGGGGAGCTGTTTTTT
TRBV7-7	few	NA	TRBJ2-3	CASSFGHNTDTQYF	TGTGCCAGCAGCTTCGGGCACAACACAGATACGCAGTATTTT
TRBV15	NA	NA	TRBJ1-5	CATIGRYNQPQHF	TGTGCCACAATCGGACGATACAATCAGCCCCAGCATTTT
TRBV20-1	few	NA	TRBJ1-3	CSAVDGAKGTIYF	TGCAGTGCTGTAGACGGGGCCAAGGGCACCATATATTTT
TRBV5-6	few	TRBD1	TRBJ2-7	CASSQRGQGVRSEQYF	TGTGCCAGCAGCCAAAGAGGACAGGGGGTCCGGAGCGAGCAGTACTTC
TRBV29-1	few	NA	TRBJ1-2	CSVEDYGDGYTF	TGCAGCGTTGAAGATTATGGGGATGGCTACACCTTC
TRBV20-1	NA	TRBD1	TRBJ2-7	CSASPTGTGLYEQYF	TGCAGTGCTTCCCCGACCGGGACAGGGCTCTACGAGCAGTACTTC
TRBV20-1	NA	NA	TRBJ1-1	CSADTTVDTEAFF	TGCAGTGCTGATACGACGGTAGACACTGAAGCTTTCTTT
TRBV12-3/TRBV12-4	NA	TRBD1	TRBJ2-3	CASSESGTGVKDTQYF	TGTGCCAGCAGTGAATCCGGGACAGGGGTAAAAGATACGCAGTATTTT
TRBV10-3	NA	TRBD2	TRBJ2-2	CAISPSSGVNTGELFF	TGTGCCATCAGCCCCTCTAGCGGGGTCAACACCGGGGAGCTGTTTTTT
TRBV12-3/TRBV12-4	few	TRBD2	TRBJ2-3	CATRGGTDTQYF	TGTGCCACCCGGGGGGGCACAGATACGCAGTATTTT
TRBV12-3/TRBV12-4	NA	TRBD2	TRBJ2-3	CASSGEGVKRNTQYF	TGTGCCAGCAGTGGGGAGGGAGTAAAACGAAATACGCAGTATTTT
TRBV6-5	NA	NA	TRBJ2-1	CASSYSMKGSEQFF	TGTGCCAGCAGTTACTCGATGAAGGGGTCTGAGCAGTTCTTC
TRBV6-4	NA	TRBD1	TRBJ2-3	CASSDGTGGPDTQYF	TGTGCCAGCAGTGACGGGACAGGGGGCCCAGATACGCAGTATTTT
TRBV5-1	NA	NA	TRBJ2-6	CASSIEPLGSGANVLTF	TGCGCCAGCAGCATCGAACCTCTTGGCTCTGGGGCCAACGTCCTGACTTTC
TRBV10-3	NA	NA	TRBJ2-7	CAISAGGGEQYF	TGTGCCATCAGTGCTGGGGGTGGCGAGCAGTACTTC
TRBV5-4	few	NA	TRBJ2-5	CASSLRGMETQYF	TGTGCCAGCAGCTTGAGAGGAATGGAGACCCAGTACTTC